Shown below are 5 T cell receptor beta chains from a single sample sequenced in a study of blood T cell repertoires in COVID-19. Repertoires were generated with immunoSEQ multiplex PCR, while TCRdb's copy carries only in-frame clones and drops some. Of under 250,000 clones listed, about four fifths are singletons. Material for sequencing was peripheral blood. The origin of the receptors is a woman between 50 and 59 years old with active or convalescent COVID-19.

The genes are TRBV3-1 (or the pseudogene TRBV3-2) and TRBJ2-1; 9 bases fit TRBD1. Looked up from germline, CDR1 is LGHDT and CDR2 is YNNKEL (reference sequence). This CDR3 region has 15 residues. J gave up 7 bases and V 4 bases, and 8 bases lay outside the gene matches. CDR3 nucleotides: TGTGCCAGCAGCCTGGACAGGGGACCTGGGAATGAGCAGTTCTTC. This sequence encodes CASSLDRGPGNEQFF.

CDR3 DNA: TGTGCCAGCAGCCAAGGGACTAGCGGATACACAGATACGCAGTATTTT. It is translated as CASSQGTSGYTDTQYF. This rearrangement joins TRBV14 to TRBJ2-3, with TRBD2 identical over 10 bases. With V trimmed by 1 base and J by 2 bases, 3 bases remained unmatched. Germline lookup yields CDR1 SGHDN and CDR2 FVKESK. CDR3 size: 16 residues.

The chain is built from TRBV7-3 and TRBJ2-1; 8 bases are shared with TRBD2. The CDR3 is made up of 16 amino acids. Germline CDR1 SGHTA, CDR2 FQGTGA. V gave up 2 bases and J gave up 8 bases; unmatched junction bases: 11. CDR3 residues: CASSLEAGGSEDEQFF. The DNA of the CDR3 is TGTGCCAGCAGCTTAGAGGCGGGAGGCTCCGAGGATGAGCAGTTCTTC. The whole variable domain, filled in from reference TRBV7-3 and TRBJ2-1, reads GAGVSQTPSNKVTEKGKYVELRCDPISGHTALYWYRQSLGQGPEFLIYFQGTGAADDSGLPNDRFFAVRPEGSVSTLKIQRTERGDSAVYLCASSLEAGGSEDEQFFGPGTRLTVL.

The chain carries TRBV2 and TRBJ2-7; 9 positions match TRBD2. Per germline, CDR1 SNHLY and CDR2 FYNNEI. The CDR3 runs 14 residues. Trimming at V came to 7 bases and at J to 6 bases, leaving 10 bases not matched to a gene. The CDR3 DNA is TGTGCCAGCATGCTAGCGGGACGGGGAGGCGAGCAGTACTTC. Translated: CASMLAGRGGEQYF.

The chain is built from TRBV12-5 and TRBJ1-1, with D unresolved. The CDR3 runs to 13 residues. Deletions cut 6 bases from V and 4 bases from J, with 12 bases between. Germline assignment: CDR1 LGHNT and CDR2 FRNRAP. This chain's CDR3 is CASGRDGGTEAFF. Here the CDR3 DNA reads TGTGCTAGTGGCCGAGATGGCGGCACTGAAGCTTTCTTT.